The 26 T cell receptor beta chains below come from one sample, sequenced in a study of blood T cell repertoires in COVID-19 (dated by TCRdb to about 2020). The library was generated by the immunoSEQ multiplex PCR assay. This is the immuneACCESS table as TCRdb keeps it, with only in-frame sequences that have V and J called. A part of the clones is gone; compared with another copy, unresolved V genes explain less than half, and the rest is unexplained. This sample holds some 55,000 clones; 90% were observed only once. Of the sample, 3.1% is held by the ten largest clones. The sequencing input was peripheral blood. The receptors originated from a human donor in a cohort sampled during active COVID-19.

J is TRBJ1-1 and V is TRBV11-2; D gene unclear. Per the germline V gene, CDR1 is SGHAT and CDR2 is FQNNGV. V lost 5 bases and J 0 bases, leaving 16 bases between the germline ends. CDR3 size: 16 residues. Here the CDR3 reads CASSPIGGGMNTEAFF. In nucleotides, the CDR3 is TGTGCCAGCAGCCCTATCGGTGGCGGGATGAACACTGAAGCTTTCTTT.

The chain is built from TRBV5-6 and TRBJ2-3, with TRBD2 matching over 8 bases. Per germline, CDR1 SGHDT and CDR2 YYEEEE. Trimming cost V 4 bases and J 3 bases; bases outside gene matches: 10. The CDR3 length is 16 residues. CDR3 bases: TGTGCCAGCAGCCCTCGGGGGGGGGCGTATACAGATACGCAGTATTTT. It is translated as CASSPRGGAYTDTQYF.

The J gene is TRBJ2-7, the V gene TRBV10-2; 10 nucleotides align to TRBD2. Germline V CDR1 and CDR2: WSHSY, SAAADI. J gave up 4 bases and V 4 bases, and 7 bases lay outside the gene matches. The CDR3 runs 15 residues. The CDR3 protein is CASSGGLADIYEQYV. The CDR3 DNA is TGCGCCAGCAGTGGTGGACTAGCGGACATTTACGAGCAGTACGTC.

This rearrangement joins TRBV9 to TRBJ2-3, with TRBD2 matching over 10 bases. The V gene end was trimmed by 0 bases and the J gene end by 2 bases; junction bases not matched to a gene: 3. This CDR3 region has 16 residues. CDR1 is SGDLS and CDR2 is YYNGEE in the germline V gene. CDR3 protein: CASSVELAGATDTQYF. CDR3 nucleotides: TGTGCCAGCAGCGTAGAGCTAGCGGGGGCCACAGATACGCAGTATTTT.

The chain employs TRBV6-6 and TRBJ2-1; 8 bases match TRBD1. The CDR3 contains 14 residues. The germline V gene has CDR1 MNHNY and CDR2 SVGAGI (reference sequence). V dropped 4 bases and J dropped 9; count of bases not matched to a gene: 8. For the CDR3, the DNA is TGTGCCAGCAGTTCAGGACAGGGCAGGGCTGAGCAGTTCTTC. This sequence encodes CASSSGQGRAEQFF.

The J gene is TRBJ1-2, the V gene TRBV28; 8 nucleotides align to TRBD1. CDR3 length equals 15 residues. J was trimmed by 4 bases and V by 5 bases; bases with no gene match: 9. Germline CDR1 MDHEN, CDR2 SYDVKM. CDR3: CASSGGQGRTYGYTF. The CDR3 region has the DNA TGTGCCAGCAGTGGTGGACAGGGAAGAACCTATGGCTACACCTTC.

The chain recombines TRBV2 with TRBJ1-2; D is perhaps TRBD1 (5 bases). Deletions cut 7 bases from V and 6 bases from J, with 12 bases between. Germline V CDR1 and CDR2: SNHLY, FYNNEI. The CDR3 is made up of 12 amino acids. The CDR3 DNA reads TGTGCCAGCACTTCGACAGCCCATGGCTACACCTTC. Translating gives CASTSTAHGYTF.

The chain has TRBV4-2 and TRBJ1-2; 11 bases are a match to TRBD1. Germline V gene data show CDR1 as LGHNA and CDR2 as YNFKEQ. J gave up 8 bases and V 1 base, and 6 bases lay outside the gene matches. The CDR3 loop spans 15 amino acids. CDR3 region: CASSQAGTGGVGYTF. CDR3 nucleotide sequence: TGTGCCAGCAGCCAAGCCGGGACAGGGGGTGTGGGCTACACCTTC.

This clone was seen just once. The chain recombines TRBV6-2 or TRBV6-3 with TRBJ1-1; D is possibly TRBD1 (5 bases). The CDR3 is 15 residues long. CDR1 is MNHEY and CDR2 is SVGEGT in the germline V gene. The ends were cut back, 0 bases at V and 5 bases at J, with 13 bases in the middle. CDR3 residues: CASSYSTSGGTEAFF. The CDR3 region has the DNA TGTGCCAGCAGTTACTCGACCTCCGGGGGGACTGAAGCTTTCTTT.

The chain has TRBV21-1 and TRBJ1-4. TRBV21-1 is labeled a pseudogene. The CDR3 is 16 amino acids. Here the CDR3 DNA reads TGTGCCAGCAGCAAAAGGCCGGAGGGCCTTAATGAAAAACTGTTTTTT. The encoded protein is CASSKRPEGLNEKLFF.

The chain is built from TRBV24-1 and TRBJ2-7; D is perhaps TRBD1 (6 bases). Germline V gene sequence: CDR1 KGHDR, CDR2 SFDVKD. The CDR3 consists of 14 residues. V was pared by 5 bases and J by 7 bases, with 17 bases between. This chain's CDR3 is CATSGTGNLGEQYF. The CDR3 coding sequence is TGTGCCACCAGTGGCACAGGGAATCTGGGTGAGCAGTACTTC.

This rearrangement joins TRBV28 to TRBJ1-6; possibly TRBD1 for D (6 bases). Trimming took 11 bases from V and 7 from J, leaving 24 bases between them. Germline CDR1 and CDR2: MDHEN and SYDVKM. This CDR3 has 16 residues. Here the CDR3 DNA reads TGTGCCCATTCGTTTTTCGGGGGGCGGAAAAATTCACCCCTCCACTTT. It encodes CAHSFFGGRKNSPLHF.

The chain has TRBV10-3 and TRBJ1-1; 7 bases match TRBD1. CDR3 length: 13 residues. J gave up 1 base and V 10 bases, and 6 bases lay outside the gene matches. Looked up from germline, CDR1 is ENHRY and CDR2 is SYGVKD. DNA of the CDR3: TGTGCCAACCAGGGACAGCCGAACACTGAAGCTTTCTTT. Amino acid sequence: CANQGQPNTEAFF.

The chain joins TRBV18 to TRBJ2-5, with TRBD1 identical over 9 bases. Germline loops: CDR1 KGHSH, CDR2 LQKENI. J lost 1 base, V lost 6 bases, and 9 bases had no gene match. This CDR3 is built from 16 residues. The CDR3 DNA reads TGTGCCAGCTCTCCTCCGGGACAGGGAACCCAAGAGACCCAGTACTTC. This translates into CASSPPGQGTQETQYF.

The CDR3 reads CATSGDRPYEQYF. The CDR3 nucleotides are TGTGCCACCAGCGGGGACAGGCCTTACGAGCAGTACTTC. This rearrangement joins TRBV15 to TRBJ2-7; 8 nucleotides line up with TRBD1. V was pared by 5 bases and J by 4 bases, with 4 bases of the junction left unmatched. The CDR3 is 13 amino acids. Germline V gene sequence: CDR1 LNHNV, CDR2 YYDKDF (reference sequence).

This sequence joins TRBV6-6 and TRBJ1-1; no reliable D call. CDR1 is MNHNY and CDR2 is SVGAGI in the germline V gene (reference sequence). The CDR3 totals 13 residues. V lost 2 bases, J lost 4 bases, and 8 bases lay in between. The CDR3 region has the DNA TGTGCCAGCAGTTACGCAGGAAGCACTGAAGCTTTCTTT. Amino acid sequence: CASSYAGSTEAFF.

The chain employs TRBV28 and TRBJ1-6; 8 bases match TRBD1. J lost 3 bases, V lost 3 bases, and 1 base had no gene match. This CDR3 spans 15 amino acids. The germline V gene has CDR1 MDHEN and CDR2 SYDVKM. DNA of the CDR3: TGTGCCAGCAGTTTGGGGACAGGCTATAATTCACCCCTCCACTTT. It codes for CASSLGTGYNSPLHF.

V and J are TRBV9 and TRBJ1-1, with D possibly matching TRBD1 (6 bases). The V end was cut by 5 bases, the J end by 4 bases, with 15 bases between. The CDR3 loop spans 14 amino acids. The germline CDR1 and CDR2 sequences are SGDLS and YYNGEE. This CDR3 reads CASSPPGQPTEAFF. The CDR3 region has the DNA TGTGCCAGCAGTCCCCCCGGACAGCCCACTGAAGCTTTCTTT.

This clone has just one count. The chain links TRBV28 to TRBJ1-1, with D unresolved. The CDR3 covers 13 residues. CDR1 is MDHEN and CDR2 is SYDVKM in the germline V gene. V was clipped by 8 bases and J by 3 bases, with 13 bases between them. CDR3 bases: TGTGCCAGCTTCTCCGAGGGAGACACTGAAGCTTTCTTT. This codes for CASFSEGDTEAFF.

This clone was observed a single time. The J gene is TRBJ1-4, the V gene TRBV30, with TRBD1 identical over 10 bases. V lost 3 bases, J lost 8 bases, and 9 bases stayed unmatched. The germline V gene encodes CDR1 GTSNPN and CDR2 SVGIG (reference sequence). The CDR3 totals 15 residues. CDR3 region: CAWRRPGTGVEKLFF. The CDR3 nucleotides read TGTGCCTGGAGGCGTCCCGGGACAGGGGTCGAAAAACTGTTTTTT.

The chain uses TRBV12-5 and TRBJ1-2, with D perhaps matching TRBD1 (5 bases). Germline V CDR1 and CDR2: LGHNT, FRNRAP. The V end lost 0 bases, the J end lost 7 bases, and 24 bases lay between the germline ends. The CDR3 contains 18 residues. The CDR3 bases are TGTGCTAGTGGTTTGGTCCCCGGCGGGGCAGGACTTCTGGTTGGCTACACCTTC. Translation: CASGLVPGGAGLLVGYTF.

The count of this clone is one. The J gene is TRBJ1-1, the V gene TRBV5-5, with 7 bases fitting TRBD1. V was clipped by 4 bases and J by 2 bases; unmatched bases: 8. CDR1 and CDR2 (germline): SGHKS, YYEKEE (reference sequence). The CDR3 has 15 residues. The CDR3 protein is CASSPSWDRNTEAFF. The CDR3, as DNA: TGTGCCAGCAGCCCCTCCTGGGACAGAAACACTGAAGCTTTCTTT.

V and J are TRBV6-2 or TRBV6-3 and TRBJ1-2; D unclear. The CDR3 is 13 residues long. Germline CDR1 is MNHEY and CDR2 is SVGEGT. Trimming removed 5 bases from V and 7 bases from J, with 14 bases in between. The DNA of the CDR3 is TGTGCCAGCAGTGGTGGAGGTGGCGGTGGCTACACCTTC. It translates to CASSGGGGGGYTF.

The rearrangement links TRBV24-1 to TRBJ1-1, with TRBD1 matching over 7 bases. The CDR3 is 13 amino acids. After removal of 4 bases from V and 6 bases from J, the junction contained 4 bases not matched to a gene. Germline values: CDR1 KGHDR, CDR2 SFDVKD. This CDR3 reads CATSEPGTAEAFF. The DNA for the CDR3 is TGTGCCACCAGTGAACCCGGGACAGCTGAAGCTTTCTTT.

The chain recombines TRBV28 with TRBJ2-3; D is possibly TRBD2 (6 bases). Germline assignment: CDR1 MDHEN and CDR2 SYDVKM. V dropped 8 bases and J dropped 5 bases, with 11 bases sitting between them. The CDR3 runs to 12 residues. CDR3 residues: CASRRARDTQYF. CDR3 bases: TGTGCCAGCCGGAGGGCTAGAGATACGCAGTATTTT.

V and J are TRBV5-5 and TRBJ1-5; D is unclear. The CDR3 spans 14 residues. Trimming pared 5 bases from V and 4 bases from J, leaving 13 bases between. Germline CDR1 and CDR2: SGHKS and YYEKEE (reference sequence). CDR3 residues: CASSTGLPNQPQHF. The CDR3, as DNA: TGTGCCAGCAGTACCGGTCTTCCAAATCAGCCCCAGCATTTT.